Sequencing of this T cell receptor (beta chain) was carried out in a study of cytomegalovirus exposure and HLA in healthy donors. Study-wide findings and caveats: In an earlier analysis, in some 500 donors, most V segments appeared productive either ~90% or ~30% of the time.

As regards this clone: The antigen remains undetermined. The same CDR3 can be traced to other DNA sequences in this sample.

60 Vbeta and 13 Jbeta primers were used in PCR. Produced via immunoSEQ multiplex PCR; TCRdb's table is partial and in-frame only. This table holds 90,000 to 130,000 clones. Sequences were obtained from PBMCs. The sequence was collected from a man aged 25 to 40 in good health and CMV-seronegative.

CDR3 sequence: CASRTGGTEAFF. As DNA, the CDR3 is TGTGCCAGCAGGACAGGGGGGACTGAAGCTTTCTTT. V is TRBV6-1 and J is TRBJ1-1, with TRBD1 matching over 9 bases. The V segment lost 6 bases and the J segment 5 bases; nucleotides outside the gene matches: 1. Germline V lookup: CDR1 MNHNS, CDR2 SASEGT. There are 12 residues in the CDR3.